This TCR beta chain was obtained from a study of lymphopenia after photon versus proton radiotherapy. About this clone: Its antigen remains unknown.

General study points: Authors raise, but do not show, better survival with proton therapy. A bigger post-nadir fall in TCR diversity correlated inversely with survival time in deceased patients. Under photons, naive T cells and diversity fell while effector/memory populations rose. After lymphocyte nadir, photon-treated repertoires showed oligoclonal expansion, especially CD8+ Temra.

The junction had 5 bases not matched to a gene; V was cut back by 7 bases and J by 10 bases. Germline V lookup: CDR1 LNHDA, CDR2 SQIVND (reference sequence). CDR3 length: 13 residues. Some clones are missing from TCRdb's copy, which holds only in-frame ones; the method was immunoSEQ multiplex PCR. The sample carries about 35,000 clones, about 93% recorded once. The sequence derives from a man aged 60-69 years with cholangiocarcinoma. The chain recombines TRBV19 with TRBJ1-6; 9 nucleotides line up with TRBD1. This specimen consisted of peripheral blood, obtained from a patient treated with photon-based radiotherapy. The CDR3 loop is CASTTQGASPLHF. The DNA for the CDR3 is TGTGCCAGTACCACACAGGGGGCCTCACCCCTCCACTTT.